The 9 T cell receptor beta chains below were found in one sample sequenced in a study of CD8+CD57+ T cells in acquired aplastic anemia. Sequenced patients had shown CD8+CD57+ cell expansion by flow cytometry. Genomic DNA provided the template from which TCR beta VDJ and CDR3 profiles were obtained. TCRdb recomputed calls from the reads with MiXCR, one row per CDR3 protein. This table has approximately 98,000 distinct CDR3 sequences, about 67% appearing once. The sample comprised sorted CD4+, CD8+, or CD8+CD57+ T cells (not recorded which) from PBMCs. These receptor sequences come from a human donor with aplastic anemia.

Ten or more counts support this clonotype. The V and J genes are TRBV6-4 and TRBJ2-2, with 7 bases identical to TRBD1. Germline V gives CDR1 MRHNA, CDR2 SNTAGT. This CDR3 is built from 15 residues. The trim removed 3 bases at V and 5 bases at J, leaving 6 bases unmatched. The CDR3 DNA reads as TGTGCCAGCAGTGAAACAGGGGAAACAACCGGGGAGCTGTTTTTT. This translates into CASSETGETTGELFF.

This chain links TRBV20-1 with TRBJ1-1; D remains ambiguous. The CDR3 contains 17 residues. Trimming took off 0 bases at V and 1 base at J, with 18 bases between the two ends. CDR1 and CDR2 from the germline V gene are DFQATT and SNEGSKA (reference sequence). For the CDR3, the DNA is TGCAGTGCTAGAGACGAGAATAAGGACCGAGAGAACACTGAAGCTTTCTTT. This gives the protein CSARDENKDRENTEAFF.

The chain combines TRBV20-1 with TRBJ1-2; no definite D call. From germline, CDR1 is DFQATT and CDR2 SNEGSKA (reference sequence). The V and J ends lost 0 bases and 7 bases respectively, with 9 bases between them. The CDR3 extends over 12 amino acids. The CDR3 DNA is TGCAGTGCTAGAGAGGGGTTCGGTGGCTACACCTTC. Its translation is CSAREGFGGYTF.

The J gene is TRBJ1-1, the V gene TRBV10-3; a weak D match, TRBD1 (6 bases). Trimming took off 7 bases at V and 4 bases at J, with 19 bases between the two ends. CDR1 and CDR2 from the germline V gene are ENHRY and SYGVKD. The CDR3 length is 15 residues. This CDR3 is CAITDGYRVGTEAFF. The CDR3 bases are TGTGCCATCACCGATGGGTACAGGGTCGGCACTGAAGCTTTCTTT.

The CDR3 DNA is TGTGCCAGTAGTATTTCTTATTTGACGCACACTGAAGCTTTCTTT. This sequence encodes CASSISYLTHTEAFF. The chain combines TRBV19 with TRBJ1-1; D is uncertain. Looked up from germline, CDR1 is LNHDA and CDR2 is SQIVND (reference sequence). The V end lost 3 bases, the J end lost 3 bases, and 14 bases lay between the germline ends. This CDR3 is built from 15 residues.

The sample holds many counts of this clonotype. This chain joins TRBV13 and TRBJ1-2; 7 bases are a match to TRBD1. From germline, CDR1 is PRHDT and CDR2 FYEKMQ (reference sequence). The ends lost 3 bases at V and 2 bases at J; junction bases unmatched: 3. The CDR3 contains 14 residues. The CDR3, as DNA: TGTGCCAGCAGCTTGACAGGGTCAAACTATGGCTACACCTTC. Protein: CASSLTGSNYGYTF.

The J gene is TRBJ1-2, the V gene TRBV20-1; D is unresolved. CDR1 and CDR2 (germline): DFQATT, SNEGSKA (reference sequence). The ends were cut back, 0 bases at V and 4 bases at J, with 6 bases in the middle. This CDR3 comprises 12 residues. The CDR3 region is CSARDKLYGYTF. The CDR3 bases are TGCAGTGCTAGAGACAAACTCTATGGCTACACCTTC.

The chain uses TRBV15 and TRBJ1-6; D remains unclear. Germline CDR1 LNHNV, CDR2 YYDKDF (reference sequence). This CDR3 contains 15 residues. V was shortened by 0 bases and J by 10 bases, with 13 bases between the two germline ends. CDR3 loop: CATSRDPSGGSPLHF. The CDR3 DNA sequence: TGTGCCACCAGCAGAGATCCGTCCGGAGGGTCACCCCTCCACTTT.

The CDR3 spells CAISESIQGFTYGYTF. The DNA of the CDR3 is TGTGCCATCAGTGAGTCGATTCAGGGATTTACCTATGGCTACACCTTC. The J gene is TRBJ1-2, the V gene TRBV10-3; D is possibly TRBD1 (5 bases). Between the trimmed V and J ends, which lost 0 bases and 4 bases, there was a span of 15 bases. The CDR3 has 16 residues. The germline V gene encodes CDR1 ENHRY and CDR2 SYGVKD.